This T cell receptor (beta chain) was sequenced during a study of cytomegalovirus exposure and HLA in healthy donors. Study at large: Around 80 million unique TCR sequences came from HLA-typed donors in an early release.

Healthy individuals who donated bone marrow served as the donors. Sampled while nominally healthy, donors likely had unrecorded immune exposures. Germline loops: CDR1 ENHRY, CDR2 SYGVKD. The CDR3 is 15 amino acids. V lost 4 bases to trimming and J lost 7 bases, with 14 bases between them. PCR was performed using 60 Vbeta and 13 Jbeta primers. Libraries were prepared by immunoSEQ multiplex PCR; TCRdb keeps only in-frame clonotypes and omits some of them. The sample holds roughly 230,000 clones, around 78% seen once. The chain has TRBV10-3 and TRBJ1-6; D call uncertain. The sequenced material came from PBMCs. This clonotype was obtained from a boy aged 5-17 years in good health and CMV-seronegative. In DNA form, the CDR3 reads TGTGCCATCAGTGGTTCGCGGGCGCAAAATTCACCCCTCCACTTT. This gives the protein CAISGSRAQNSPLHF.